The rows below give T cell receptor beta chains drawn from one sample of a study of circulating CD8 cells and anti-PD-1 response in melanoma. TCRdb itself ran the reads through MiXCR, one entry per CDR3 protein. The table records 350 to 450 distinct CDR3 sequences, 4.8% of them present only once. Source: CD8+ T cells from PBMCs, taken at baseline or after one month of anti-PD-1 therapy (not recorded which). These receptors all stem from a human donor with melanoma. Both conserved end residues are part of each CDR3. A D gene is named only where the DNA matches it firmly. The size field is filled for only some rows; it gives once, few, many or a size class.

v_call,j_call,clone_size,d_call,cdr3_nt,cdr3_aa
TRBV7-6,TRBJ2-7,large,-,TGTGCCAGCAGTTCACTTGACAGCTACGAGCAGTACTTC,CASSSLDSYEQYF
TRBV5-4,TRBJ2-1,large,TRBD1,TGTGCCAGCAGCCTTTCCGGGACAGACAATGAGCAGTTCTTC,CASSLSGTDNEQFF
TRBV20-1,TRBJ2-1,large,TRBD2,TGCAGTGCTAGACTAGCGGATACCTCCTACAATGAGCAGTTCTTC,CSARLADTSYNEQFF
TRBV9,TRBJ2-1,-,TRBD1,TGTGCCAGCAGCTCAGAGGGACAGGCGGAGGATAGGCAGTTCTTC,CASSSEGQAEDRQFF
TRBV7-8,TRBJ2-5,medium-sized,-,TGTGCCAGCAGCTTCAGTAAAGAGACCCAGTACTTC,CASSFSKETQYF
TRBV13,TRBJ2-3,-,-,TGTGCCAGCAGCTCGGGACTCAGCACAGATACGCAGTATTTT,CASSSGLSTDTQYF
TRBV20-1,TRBJ2-1,-,TRBD1,TGCAGTGCTAGAGATTACAGGGGAAGGGATGAGCAGTTCTTC,CSARDYRGRDEQFF
TRBV7-3,TRBJ2-1,medium-sized,TRBD2,TGTGCCAGCAGCTTCGGGCGGGGGAATGAGCAGTTCTTC,CASSFGRGNEQFF
TRBV18,TRBJ2-1,medium-sized,TRBD2,TGTGCCAGCTCACCCGTAGCGGGAGGGCTCACCTACAATGAGCAGTTCTTC,CASSPVAGGLTYNEQFF
TRBV11-2,TRBJ2-3,-,TRBD2,TGTGCCAGCAGCCCCAGGACTAGCGGGAGAGTCACAGATACGCAGTATTTT,CASSPRTSGRVTDTQYF
TRBV24-1,TRBJ2-7,large,-,TGTGCCACCAGATGGGGGGACGAGCAGTACTTC,CATRWGDEQYF
TRBV10-2,TRBJ2-7,large,TRBD1,TGCGCCAGCCAGCCCTCCTACGGACAGGGGGTTAACGAGCAGTACTTC,CASQPSYGQGVNEQYF
TRBV27,TRBJ2-7,large,-,TGTGCCAGCAGTTTATCGGAGGGGGTCTACGAGCAGTACTTC,CASSLSEGVYEQYF
TRBV10-2,TRBJ2-7,large,TRBD2,TGCGCCAGCAGTGGGACTAGCGGGGACAACGAGCAGTACTTC,CASSGTSGDNEQYF
TRBV11-2,TRBJ2-5,large,-,TGTGCCAGCCGGCCCCCGGCAGAGACCCAGTACTTC,CASRPPAETQYF
TRBV28,TRBJ1-2,large,TRBD1,TGTGCCAGCAGTTTAATCAACGGGACAGGGACTTGGGGTGGCTACACCTTC,CASSLINGTGTWGGYTF
TRBV5-1,TRBJ2-7,hyperexpanded,TRBD1,TGCGCCAGCAGCTTGAATGGGATGGGGACAGAAGACGAGCAGTACTTC,CASSLNGMGTEDEQYF
TRBV2,TRBJ2-7,large,-,TGTGCCAGCAGTGAATGGCAGGGTAACGAGCAGTACTTC,CASSEWQGNEQYF
TRBV7-2,TRBJ2-7,large,-,TGTGCCAGCAGCCCGGTGGGGGCGAGCTCCTACGAGCAGTACTTC,CASSPVGASSYEQYF
TRBV7-3,TRBJ2-7,medium-sized,-,TGTGCCAGCAGCCCAACGGGCAGAGAAAACTACGAGCAGTACTTC,CASSPTGRENYEQYF
TRBV28,TRBJ1-1,medium-sized,-,TGTGCCAGCAGTTTATTGTGGGGGAACACTGAAGCTTTCTTT,CASSLLWGNTEAFF
TRBV29-1,TRBJ1-4,medium-sized,-,TGCAGCGTTGAAGACCCCCAACTGTTTTTT,CSVEDPQLFF
TRBV7-8,TRBJ2-2,large,-,TGTGCCAGCAGCCCCGCCGGGGGCAACCTGTTTTTT,CASSPAGGNLFF
TRBV21-1,TRBJ2-5,large,-,TGTGCCAGCAGCCCTAGATCTCCGGGACAGGGTCGGGGTCGGTTC,CASSPRSPGQGRGRF
TRBV19,TRBJ2-1,large,-,TGTGCCAGTAGTATCCTCCATTTGTCCTCCTACAATGAGCAGTTCTTC,CASSILHLSSYNEQFF
TRBV5-4,TRBJ2-2,large,TRBD2,TGTGCCAGCAGTTCCGGGACTAGCGATGTGACCGGGGAGCTGTTTTTT,CASSSGTSDVTGELFF
TRBV5-5,TRBJ1-1,large,-,TGTGCCAGCAGTTTCGGGTGGCAGGCTGAAGCTTTCTTT,CASSFGWQAEAFF
TRBV5-5,TRBJ2-7,medium-sized,-,TGTGCCAGCAGCTCGATTCCCGGGAACCTACTCTCCTACAAGCAGTACTTC,CASSSIPGNLLSYKQYF
TRBV20-1,TRBJ2-7,-,-,TGCAGTGCTAGATGTCCCGGGACACCCTCCTACGAGCAGTACTTC,CSARCPGTPSYEQYF